This T cell receptor (beta chain) came from a study of cytotoxic CD8 clonotypes in ibrutinib-treated CLL. Deletions cut 6 bases from V and 3 bases from J, with 15 bases between. The CDR3 totals 15 residues. Germline V gene lookup returns CDR1 SGHAT and CDR2 FQNNGV. Generated by immunoSEQ multiplex PCR, the TCRdb table keeps only in-frame clones and is missing some. The sample carries about 160,000 clones, under 85% recorded once. The receptor was derived from a human donor with chronic lymphocytic leukemia. This specimen consisted of PBMCs, obtained after 24 months of ibrutinib treatment. The chain links TRBV11-2 to TRBJ2-1, with D perhaps TRBD1 (6 bases). CDR3 amino acids: CASRPTGSRYNEQFF. In nucleotides, the CDR3 is TGTGCCAGCAGACCCACAGGGTCCCGCTACAATGAGCAGTTCTTC.